Listed below are T cell receptor beta chains from one sample, sequenced in a study of T cells in Graves' hyperthyroidism and ophthalmopathy. Each CDR3 protein is one row after TCRdb ran MiXCR on the multiplex PCR reads. The sample yields fewer than 500,000 distinct CDR3 sequences, roughly 13% seen once. Sequences were obtained from blood. Receptors were obtained from a man aged 25 to 45 with Graves' hyperthyroidism that later progressed to Graves' ophthalmopathy. CDR3s include the opening cysteine and the closing phenylalanine or tryptophan. The order of the fields is D gene, V gene, J gene, clone size, CDR3 DNA, CDR3 protein. A D gene is named only where the DNA matches it firmly. Size values are once, few and many counts, or a class for expanded clones, and some rows have none.

D: .
V: TRBV12-3/TRBV12-4
J: TRBJ2-4
size: many
DNA: TGTGCCAGCAGCCCTATGGGGGGACTAGCCAAAAACATTCAGTACTTC
CDR3: CASSPMGGLAKNIQYF

D: TRBD1
V: TRBV6-1
J: TRBJ2-7
size: .
DNA: TGTGCCAGCACCCCGATCGACAGGGGGGTCTACGAGCAGTACTTC
CDR3: CASTPIDRGVYEQYF

D: .
V: TRBV15
J: TRBJ1-5
size: many
DNA: TGTGCCACCAGCAGCTCCGGGGGCTATAGCAATCAGCCCCAGCATTTT
CDR3: CATSSSGGYSNQPQHF

D: .
V: TRBV11-2
J: TRBJ2-3
size: many
DNA: TGTGCCAGCAGCTTATGGTCCGGGGCGATCACAGATACGCAGTATTTT
CDR3: CASSLWSGAITDTQYF

D: .
V: TRBV20-1
J: TRBJ2-1
size: .
DNA: TGCAGTGCTAGCGTGAATGAGCAGTTCTTC
CDR3: CSASVNEQFF

D: .
V: TRBV2
J: TRBJ1-2
size: many
DNA: TGTGCCAGCAGTAAGGACGGGACTTTCTATGGCTACACCTTC
CDR3: CASSKDGTFYGYTF

D: .
V: TRBV5-1
J: TRBJ2-2
size: many
DNA: TGCGCCAGCAGCTTGTTGTACGGCGGGGAGCTGTTTTTT
CDR3: CASSLLYGGELFF

D: .
V: TRBV20-1
J: TRBJ2-7
size: .
DNA: TGCAGTGCTAGAGATGAAAGGGGGGGCTACGAGCAGTACTTC
CDR3: CSARDERGGYEQYF

D: .
V: TRBV11-3
J: TRBJ2-7
size: many
DNA: TGTGCCAGCAGCTTAGAGGAGGGAAACTACGAGCAGTACTTC
CDR3: CASSLEEGNYEQYF

D: TRBD1
V: TRBV18
J: TRBJ1-5
size: .
DNA: TGTGCCAGCTCACCAAGGACAGGGGGAAATGAGCCCCAGCATTTT
CDR3: CASSPRTGGNEPQHF

D: .
V: TRBV28
J: TRBJ2-7
size: few
DNA: TGTGCCACCGAATCGGCACAACCCTACGAGCAGTACTTC
CDR3: CATESAQPYEQYF

D: .
V: TRBV20-1
J: TRBJ1-5
size: many
DNA: TGCAGTGCTAGACAGGTTCCTGGGAAGGGGGTCAATCAGCCCCAGCATTTT
CDR3: CSARQVPGKGVNQPQHF

D: .
V: TRBV9
J: TRBJ1-2
size: many
DNA: TGTGCCAGCAGCTCCGGGATATATGGCTACACCTTC
CDR3: CASSSGIYGYTF

D: .
V: TRBV7-9
J: TRBJ2-5
size: .
DNA: TGTGCCAGCAGCTTAGAACTGACGTTACAAGAGACCCAGTACTTC
CDR3: CASSLELTLQETQYF

D: TRBD2
V: TRBV7-9
J: TRBJ2-5
size: .
DNA: TGTGCCCTTCAATCGCGGGGGGCAAACCAAGAGACCCAGTACTTC
CDR3: CALQSRGANQETQYF

D: TRBD2
V: TRBV12-3/TRBV12-4
J: TRBJ2-3
size: many
DNA: TGTGCCAGCAGACTAGCGATCACAGATACGCAGTATTTT
CDR3: CASRLAITDTQYF

D: .
V: TRBV6-1
J: TRBJ2-7
size: .
DNA: TGTGCCAGCAGTTCCTTTAGGGGGTGGGACGAGCAGTACTTC
CDR3: CASSSFRGWDEQYF

D: .
V: TRBV20-1
J: TRBJ1-1
size: many
DNA: TGCAGTGCTAGACCACCGGACGGCCCCCACACTGAAGCTTTCTTT
CDR3: CSARPPDGPHTEAFF

D: .
V: TRBV7-8
J: TRBJ2-3
size: many
DNA: TGTGCCAGCAGCTTAGTTCACGCGGCAGATACGCAGTATTTT
CDR3: CASSLVHAADTQYF

D: .
V: TRBV28
J: TRBJ1-5
size: many
DNA: TGTGCCAGCAGAACCGACAGCTATAGCAATCAGCCCCAGCATTTT
CDR3: CASRTDSYSNQPQHF

D: .
V: TRBV10-3
J: TRBJ2-7
size: many
DNA: TGTGCCATCAGTGAAGGGACATCCTACGAGCAGTACTTC
CDR3: CAISEGTSYEQYF

D: TRBD1
V: TRBV7-2
J: TRBJ2-7
size: many
DNA: TGTGCCAGCAGGTACGACAGGGGCTACGAGCAGTACTTC
CDR3: CASRYDRGYEQYF

D: TRBD1
V: TRBV14
J: TRBJ2-1
size: few
DNA: TGTGCCAGCAGCCAGCGTCGGGGACAGGAGGCTGACAATGAGCAGTTCTTC
CDR3: CASSQRRGQEADNEQFF

D: .
V: TRBV28
J: TRBJ1-6
size: .
DNA: TGTGCCAGCAAAAAGGGGTTCTATAATTCACCCCTCCACTTT
CDR3: CASKKGFYNSPLHF

D: .
V: TRBV4-2
J: TRBJ1-4
size: .
DNA: TGTGCCAGCAGCCAAGGTGACAGATATGGTGAAAAACTGTTTTTT
CDR3: CASSQGDRYGEKLFF

D: .
V: TRBV3-1
J: TRBJ2-1
size: .
DNA: TGTGCCAGCAGCCAGGGGGGCGGGGGCCGATACAATGAGCAGTTCTTC
CDR3: CASSQGGGGRYNEQFF

D: TRBD1
V: TRBV20-1
J: TRBJ1-5
size: many
DNA: TGCAGTGCTAGGGTGGGGGACAGGGGTTTCGATCAGCCCCAGCATTTT
CDR3: CSARVGDRGFDQPQHF

D: .
V: TRBV6-2/TRBV6-3
J: TRBJ1-5
size: .
DNA: TGTGCCAGCAGTTACGACTGGGGCCGTAGTCTGAGCAATCAGCCCCAGCATTTT
CDR3: CASSYDWGRSLSNQPQHF

D: TRBD2
V: TRBV7-8
J: TRBJ2-2
size: few
DNA: TGTGCCAGCAGGAGTGCTGGCGGGGGGGCCGGGGAGCTGTTTTTT
CDR3: CASRSAGGGAGELFF

D: TRBD1
V: TRBV12-3/TRBV12-4
J: TRBJ1-1
size: many
DNA: TGTGCCAGCATCTTGGGACAGGGGAACACTGAAGCTTTCTTT
CDR3: CASILGQGNTEAFF

D: .
V: TRBV28
J: TRBJ2-7
size: many
DNA: TGTGCCAGCAGCCCTCCGGGGCAGACCTACGAGCAGTACTTC
CDR3: CASSPPGQTYEQYF

D: .
V: TRBV29-1
J: TRBJ2-3
size: .
DNA: TGCAGCTCCCTCATCGGAGATACGCAGTATTTT
CDR3: CSSLIGDTQYF